This T cell receptor (beta chain) was sequenced in a study of shared clonotypes between healthy human individuals. Germline lookup yields CDR1 SQVTM and CDR2 ANQGSEA. The CDR3 runs to 13 residues. Trimming cost V 6 bases and J 1 base, with 7 bases left between them. Sequencing was performed with immunoSEQ multiplex PCR; in TCRdb, only in-frame clones are kept and a portion is missing. Among 950,000 to 1,100,000 clones listed, approximately 80% were seen once. With regard to this clone: This specimen includes other DNA sequences encoding the same CDR3.

CD4+ cells yielded CD45RA+ naive and CD45RA-negative memory subsets. The genes are TRBV29-1 and TRBJ2-6; D is uncertain. The sample comprised memory CD4+ T cells from PBMCs. Subset meaning: CD45RA-negative fraction. This TCR came from a man between 18 and 35 years old in good health. Some clones in this sample may be carry-over from other donors' samples. The CDR3 loop is CSVGASGANVLTF. The CDR3 DNA follows: TGCAGCGTAGGCGCGTCTGGGGCCAACGTCCTGACTTTC.